This record covers a single T cell receptor (beta chain). Its matching antigen is unknown. These data belong to a study of T-cell memory formation after mild COVID-19. Study outcomes and limitations: Chiefly within CM and EM were the contracting CD4+ clones; CD8+ ones were within EMRA. Clones that got smaller from day 15 to 85 had even CD4/CD8, while clones growing later tipped toward CD4+.

In TCRdb, the 5' RACE reads were re-called with MiXCR into one record per CDR3 protein. The top ten clones hold about 12% of a sample with 450,000 or so distinct CDR3 sequences, around 27% of them seen once. The germline V gene encodes CDR1 SSHAT and CDR2 FNYEAQ (reference sequence). V lost 1 base to trimming and J lost 7 bases, with 10 bases between them. This CDR3 spans 14 amino acids. The chain employs TRBV7-7 and TRBJ2-2; D not resolved. This clonotype was obtained from an adult woman who had mild COVID-19 (a few samples of this study predate the infection). Cell type and time point are not known. The specimen sequenced was PBMCs or a T cell subset sorted from them (not recorded which). CDR3 in amino acids: CASSLVGFGGELFF. The CDR3 DNA reads as TGTGCCAGCAGCTTAGTGGGGTTCGGCGGGGAGCTGTTTTTT.